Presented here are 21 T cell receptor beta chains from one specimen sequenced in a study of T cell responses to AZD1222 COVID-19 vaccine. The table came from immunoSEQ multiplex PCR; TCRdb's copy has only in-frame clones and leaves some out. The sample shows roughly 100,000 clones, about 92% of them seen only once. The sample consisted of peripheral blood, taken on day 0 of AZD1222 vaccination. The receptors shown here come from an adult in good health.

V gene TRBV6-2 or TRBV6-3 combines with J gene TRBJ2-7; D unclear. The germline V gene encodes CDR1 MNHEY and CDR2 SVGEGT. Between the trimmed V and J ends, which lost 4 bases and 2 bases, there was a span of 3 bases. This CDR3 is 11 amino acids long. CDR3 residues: CASSFTYEQYF. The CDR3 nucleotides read TGTGCCAGCAGTTTTACCTACGAGCAGTACTTC.

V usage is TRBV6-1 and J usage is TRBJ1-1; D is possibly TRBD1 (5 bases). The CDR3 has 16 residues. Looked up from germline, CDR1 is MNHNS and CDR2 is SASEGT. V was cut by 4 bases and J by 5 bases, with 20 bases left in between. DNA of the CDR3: TGTGCCAGCAGTGGAGGGGTACAGCCCCTAGGTACTGAAGCTTTCTTT. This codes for CASSGGVQPLGTEAFF.

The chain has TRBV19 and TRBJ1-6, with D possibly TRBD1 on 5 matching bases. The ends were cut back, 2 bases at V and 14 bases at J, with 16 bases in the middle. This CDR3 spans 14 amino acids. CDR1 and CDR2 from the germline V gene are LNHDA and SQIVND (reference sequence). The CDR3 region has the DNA TGTGCCAGTAGTATAACAGAGCCGTGGGGGTCCCTCCACTTT. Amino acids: CASSITEPWGSLHF.

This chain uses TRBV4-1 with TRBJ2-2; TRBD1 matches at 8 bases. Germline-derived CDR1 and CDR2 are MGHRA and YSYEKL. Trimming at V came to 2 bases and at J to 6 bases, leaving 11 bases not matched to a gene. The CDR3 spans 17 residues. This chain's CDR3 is CASSQPSGGARSGELFF. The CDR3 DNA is TGCGCCAGCAGCCAACCTTCAGGGGGCGCGAGGTCCGGGGAGCTGTTTTTT.

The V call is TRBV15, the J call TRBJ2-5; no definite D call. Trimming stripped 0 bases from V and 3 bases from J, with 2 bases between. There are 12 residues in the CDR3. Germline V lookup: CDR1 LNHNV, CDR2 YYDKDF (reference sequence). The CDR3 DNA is TGTGCCACCAGCAGAGAAGAAGAGACCCAGTACTTC. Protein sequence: CATSREEETQYF.

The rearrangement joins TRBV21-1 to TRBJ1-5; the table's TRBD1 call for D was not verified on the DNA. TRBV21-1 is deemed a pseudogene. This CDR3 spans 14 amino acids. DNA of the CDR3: TGTGCCATTCCCGGGACAGCTAGCAATCAGCCCCAGCATTTT. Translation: CAIPGTASNQPQHF.

Here the CDR3 reads CASSPKQGAHSNQPQHF. The CDR3 coding sequence is TGTGCCAGCTCACCCAAACAGGGGGCGCATAGCAATCAGCCCCAGCATTTT. The chain has TRBV18 and TRBJ1-5, with TRBD1 matching 9 bases. Losses at the gene ends were 3 bases for V and 0 bases for J; bases not matched to a gene: 6. Looked up from germline, CDR1 is KGHSH and CDR2 is LQKENI. This CDR3 is built from 17 residues.

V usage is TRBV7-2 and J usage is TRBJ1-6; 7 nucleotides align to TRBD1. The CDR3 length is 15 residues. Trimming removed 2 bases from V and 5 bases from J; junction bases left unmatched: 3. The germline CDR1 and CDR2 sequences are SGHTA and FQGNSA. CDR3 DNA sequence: TGTGCCAGCAGCTTATTCCAGGGGGATAATTCACCCCTCCACTTT. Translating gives CASSLFQGDNSPLHF.

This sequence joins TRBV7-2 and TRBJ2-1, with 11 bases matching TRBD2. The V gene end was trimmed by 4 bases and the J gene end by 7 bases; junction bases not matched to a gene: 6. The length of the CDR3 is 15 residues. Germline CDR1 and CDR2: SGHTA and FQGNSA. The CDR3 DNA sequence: TGTGCCAGCAGCTCAGGACTAGCGGGTGGTAATGAGCAGTTCTTC. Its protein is CASSSGLAGGNEQFF.

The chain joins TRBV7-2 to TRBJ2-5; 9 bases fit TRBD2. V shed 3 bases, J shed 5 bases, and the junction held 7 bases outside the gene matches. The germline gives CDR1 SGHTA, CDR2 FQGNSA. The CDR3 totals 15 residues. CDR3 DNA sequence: TGTGCCAGCAGCTTCCGGCGGGAGGGTCGGGAGACCCAGTACTTC. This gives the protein CASSFRREGRETQYF. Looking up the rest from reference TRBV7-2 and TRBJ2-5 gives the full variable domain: GAGVSQSPSNKVTEKGKDVELRCDPISGHTALYWYRQSLGQGLEFLIYFQGNSAPDKSGLPSDRFSAERTGGSVSTLTIQRTQQEDSAVYLCASSFRREGRETQYFGPGTRLLVL.

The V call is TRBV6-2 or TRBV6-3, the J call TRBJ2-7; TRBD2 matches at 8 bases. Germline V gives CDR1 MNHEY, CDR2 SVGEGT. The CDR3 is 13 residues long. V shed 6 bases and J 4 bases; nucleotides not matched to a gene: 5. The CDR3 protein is CASSHSGTYEQYF. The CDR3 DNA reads TGTGCCAGCAGCCATAGCGGGACTTACGAGCAGTACTTC.

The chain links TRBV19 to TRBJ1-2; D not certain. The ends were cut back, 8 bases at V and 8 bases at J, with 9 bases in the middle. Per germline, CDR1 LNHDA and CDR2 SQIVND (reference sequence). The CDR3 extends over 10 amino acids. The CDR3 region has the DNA TGTGCCAGTTTAGGTGTCGGCTACACCTTC. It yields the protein CASLGVGYTF.

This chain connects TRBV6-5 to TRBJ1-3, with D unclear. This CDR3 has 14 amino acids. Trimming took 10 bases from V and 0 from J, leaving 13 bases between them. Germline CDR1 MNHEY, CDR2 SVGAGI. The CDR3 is CATLRESSGNTIYF. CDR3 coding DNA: TGTGCCACGTTACGGGAAAGCTCTGGAAACACCATATATTTT.

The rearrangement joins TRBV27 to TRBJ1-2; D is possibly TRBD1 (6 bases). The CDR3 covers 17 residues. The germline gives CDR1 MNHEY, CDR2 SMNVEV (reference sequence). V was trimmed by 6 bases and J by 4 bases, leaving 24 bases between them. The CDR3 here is CASRSSYSGTRIYGYTF. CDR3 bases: TGTGCCAGCAGGAGCTCCTATTCCGGGACAAGGATCTATGGCTACACCTTC.

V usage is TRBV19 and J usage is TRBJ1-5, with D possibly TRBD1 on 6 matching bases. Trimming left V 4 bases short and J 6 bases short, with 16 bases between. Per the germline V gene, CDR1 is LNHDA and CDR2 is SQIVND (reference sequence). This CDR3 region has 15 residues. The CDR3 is CASSNGAGVGQPQHF. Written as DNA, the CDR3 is TGTGCCAGTAGTAATGGGGCAGGGGTGGGTCAGCCCCAGCATTTT.

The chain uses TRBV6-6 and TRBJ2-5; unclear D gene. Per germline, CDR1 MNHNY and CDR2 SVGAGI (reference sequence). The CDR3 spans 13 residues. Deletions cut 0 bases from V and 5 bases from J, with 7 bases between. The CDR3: CASSYSMKETQYF. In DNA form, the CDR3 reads TGTGCCAGCAGTTACTCGATGAAGGAGACCCAGTACTTC.

Here the CDR3 reads CASSQEGQGRNEQYF. The CDR3 nucleotides are TGCGCCAGCAGCCAGGAAGGACAGGGTAGAAACGAGCAGTACTTC. The rearrangement links TRBV4-1 to TRBJ2-7, with 8 positions matching TRBD1. The trim removed 3 bases at V and 5 bases at J, leaving 9 bases unmatched. The CDR3 totals 15 residues. Germline CDR1 is MGHRA and CDR2 is YSYEKL.

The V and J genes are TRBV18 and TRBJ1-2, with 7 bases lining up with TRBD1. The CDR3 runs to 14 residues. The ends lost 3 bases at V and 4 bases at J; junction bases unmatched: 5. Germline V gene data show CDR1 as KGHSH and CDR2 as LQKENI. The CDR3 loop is CASSPSGTAYGYTF. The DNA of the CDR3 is TGTGCCAGCTCACCCTCCGGGACAGCCTATGGCTACACCTTC.

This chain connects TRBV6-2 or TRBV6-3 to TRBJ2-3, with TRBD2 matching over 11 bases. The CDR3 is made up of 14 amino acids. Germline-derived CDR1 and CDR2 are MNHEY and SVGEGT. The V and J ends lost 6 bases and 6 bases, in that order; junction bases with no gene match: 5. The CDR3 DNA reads TGTGCCAGCAGCGTAGCGGGGGGGCTCGATACGCAGTATTTT. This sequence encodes CASSVAGGLDTQYF.

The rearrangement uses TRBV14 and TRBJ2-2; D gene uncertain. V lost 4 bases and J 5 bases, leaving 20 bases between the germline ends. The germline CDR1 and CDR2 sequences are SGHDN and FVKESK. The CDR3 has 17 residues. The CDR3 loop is CASSPEWQPKGTGELFF. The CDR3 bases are TGTGCCAGCAGCCCCGAGTGGCAGCCAAAAGGGACCGGGGAGCTGTTTTTT.

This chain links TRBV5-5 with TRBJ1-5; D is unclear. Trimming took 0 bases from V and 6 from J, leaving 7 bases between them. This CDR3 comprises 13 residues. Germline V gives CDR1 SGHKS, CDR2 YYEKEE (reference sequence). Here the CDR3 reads CASSLEVTQPQHF. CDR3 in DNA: TGTGCCAGCAGCTTGGAAGTAACTCAGCCCCAGCATTTT.